A single sample gave rise to the 20 T cell receptor beta chains below, sequenced in a study of blood T cell repertoires in COVID-19. TCRdb's copy holds only in-frame clones and misses some; the assay was immunoSEQ multiplex PCR. This table holds tens of thousands of clones, roughly 85% found once. The sequenced sample was peripheral blood. Receptor source: a human donor in a cohort sampled during active COVID-19.

This rearrangement joins TRBV7-2 to TRBJ2-3; 7 bases agree with TRBD1. Germline V gives CDR1 SGHTA, CDR2 FQGNSA. V gave up 5 bases and J gave up 8 bases; unmatched junction bases: 19. This CDR3 comprises 17 residues. The CDR3 reads CASSPNMEERGRGTQYF. The CDR3 DNA sequence: TGTGCCAGCAGCCCGAACATGGAAGAAAGGGGGCGAGGTACGCAGTATTTT.

This clone was seen a few times. The V and J genes are TRBV5-3 and TRBJ1-5; no reliable D call. TRBV5-3 is marked as an open reading frame, function uncertain. The CDR3 length is 14 residues. Trimming removed 1 base at V and 8 bases at J, with 13 bases between. CDR3: CARSLSPPREPQHF. CDR3 nucleotides: TGTGCCAGAAGCTTGAGCCCCCCAAGAGAGCCCCAGCATTTT.

This clone was seen only a few times. The V call is TRBV19, the J call TRBJ2-7, with D perhaps TRBD1 (5 bases). V lost 4 bases and J lost 3, with 16 bases in between. The CDR3 has 15 residues. Germline CDR1 is LNHDA and CDR2 is SQIVND (reference sequence). The CDR3: CASSTRQRPDYEQYF. CDR3 sequence (DNA): TGTGCCAGTAGTACCCGACAGCGTCCGGACTACGAGCAGTACTTC.

The chain combines TRBV29-1 with TRBJ2-3, with D perhaps TRBD2 (5 bases). Trimming left V 2 bases short and J 6 bases short, with 9 bases between. The V gene's germline CDR1 is SQVTM and CDR2 ANQGSEA. This CDR3 has 12 amino acids. CDR3 in DNA: TGCAGCGTTGAACGGGATCTGGATACGCAGTATTTT. This encodes CSVERDLDTQYF.

This clone was counted only a few times. The chain joins TRBV28 to TRBJ1-1, with a possible D match to TRBD1 (5 bases). Trimming stripped 6 bases from V and 1 base from J, with 15 bases between. CDR1 and CDR2 (germline): MDHEN, SYDVKM. This CDR3 has 15 residues. The CDR3 here is CASSPTWGGNTEAFF. As DNA, the CDR3 is TGTGCCAGCAGCCCCACCTGGGGGGGGAACACTGAAGCTTTCTTT.

The chain recombines TRBV10-2 with TRBJ1-1; TRBD1 matches 12 bases. CDR3 size: 14 residues. Germline V gene sequence: CDR1 WSHSY, CDR2 SAAADI. V lost 6 bases and J lost 5; bases outside the gene matches: 4. CDR3 amino acids: CASRGQGARTEAFF. The CDR3 nucleotides are TGCGCCAGCAGGGGACAGGGGGCGCGTACTGAAGCTTTCTTT.

The chain employs TRBV4-2 and TRBJ1-2; D may be TRBD1 (6 bases). The germline CDR1 and CDR2 sequences are LGHNA and YNFKEQ. The V end was cut by 0 bases, the J end by 1 base, with 12 bases between. This CDR3 comprises 16 residues. The CDR3 bases are TGTGCCAGCAGCCAAGAAGTTGGACAGTTTAACTATGGCTACACCTTC. This translates into CASSQEVGQFNYGYTF.

The chain is built from TRBV7-2 and TRBJ1-5; no clear D. V lost 5 bases and J lost 3, with 11 bases in between. The CDR3 has 14 amino acids. Germline loops: CDR1 SGHTA, CDR2 FQGNSA. The CDR3 DNA reads as TGTGCCAGCAGCCCTCCGGGGTACAATCAGCCCCAGCATTTT. It is translated as CASSPPGYNQPQHF.

The J gene is TRBJ1-3, the V gene TRBV7-6, with TRBD1 as a possible D gene (5 bases). The CDR3 is 14 residues long. V lost 2 bases to trimming and J lost 8 bases, with 13 bases between them. CDR1 and CDR2 (germline): SGHVS, FNYEAQ. CDR3 sequence: CASSLTGEGDTIYF. The CDR3 coding sequence is TGTGCCAGCAGCTTAACGGGGGAAGGGGACACCATATATTTT. Full variable domain (outside the CDR3, taken from reference TRBV7-6 and TRBJ1-3): GAGVSQSPRYKVTKRGQDVALRCDPISGHVSLYWYRQALGQGPEFLTYFNYEAQQDKSGLPNDRFSAERPEGSISTLTIQRTEQRDSAMYRCASSLTGEGDTIYFGEGSWLTVV.

This clone has a handful of counts. This chain uses TRBV6-2 or TRBV6-3 with TRBJ2-5, with a possible D match to TRBD1 (6 bases). Germline V gives CDR1 MNHEY, CDR2 SVGEGT. V gave up 6 bases and J gave up 0 bases, with 11 bases separating them. The length of the CDR3 is 14 residues. CDR3 in DNA: TGTGCCAGCAGCCACGGACAGAACCAAGAGACCCAGTACTTC. Translation: CASSHGQNQETQYF.

This chain joins TRBV5-1 and TRBJ2-7; no clear D gene. CDR3 length equals 15 residues. V was clipped by 3 bases and J by 2 bases, with 15 bases between them. The V gene's germline CDR1 is SGHRS and CDR2 YFSETQ. CDR3 sequence: CASSSTGGSTYEQYF. CDR3 DNA: TGCGCCAGCAGCTCGACCGGCGGTTCCACCTACGAGCAGTACTTC.

The genes are TRBV6-6 and TRBJ2-7, with D perhaps matching TRBD2 (6 bases). Trimming removed 1 base at V and 2 bases at J, with 12 bases between. The CDR3 runs 15 residues. CDR1 and CDR2 from the germline V gene are MNHNY and SVGAGI (reference sequence). CDR3 protein: CASSYLVAEAYEQYF. CDR3 sequence (DNA): TGTGCCAGCAGTTACTTGGTAGCGGAGGCCTACGAGCAGTACTTC.

The genes are TRBV9 and TRBJ2-1, with D possibly matching TRBD1 (6 bases). The germline V gene has CDR1 SGDLS and CDR2 YYNGEE. The CDR3 extends over 16 amino acids. V was clipped by 2 bases and J by 0 bases, with 12 bases between them. The CDR3 nucleotides are TGTGCCAGCAGCGTGGACAGCAAGAGCTCCTACAATGAGCAGTTCTTC. It encodes CASSVDSKSSYNEQFF.

V usage is TRBV30 and J usage is TRBJ1-1; D is ambiguous. The CDR3 is made up of 10 amino acids. V gave up 4 bases and J gave up 8 bases, with 8 bases separating them. Germline V gene data show CDR1 as GTSNPN and CDR2 as SVGIG (reference sequence). The CDR3 is CAWMAVEAFF. The CDR3 region has the DNA TGTGCCTGGATGGCGGTGGAAGCTTTCTTT.

This chain uses TRBV2 with TRBJ2-6; 9 bases align to TRBD1. Germline V gives CDR1 SNHLY, CDR2 FYNNEI. This CDR3 comprises 17 residues. V gave up 5 bases and J gave up 0 bases; unmatched junction bases: 5. CDR3 sequence: CASSRDRVNSGANVLTF. CDR3 nucleotides: TGTGCCAGCAGTAGGGACAGGGTTAACTCTGGGGCCAACGTCCTGACTTTC.

This clone was recorded only once. The J gene is TRBJ2-1, the V gene TRBV28, with 10 bases fitting TRBD1. Germline values: CDR1 MDHEN, CDR2 SYDVKM. J gave up 6 bases and V 0 bases, and 11 bases lay outside the gene matches. The CDR3 totals 18 residues. CDR3 sequence reads: CASSLWDRGRGTGNEQFF. DNA for the CDR3: TGTGCCAGCAGTTTATGGGACAGGGGGAGAGGTACGGGCAATGAGCAGTTCTTC.

This sequence joins TRBV7-8 and TRBJ2-5, with D possibly being TRBD2 (6 bases). The CDR3 is 15 residues long. CDR1 is SGHVS, CDR2 FQNEAQ, per germline. The V end lost 4 bases, the J end lost 4 bases, and 16 bases lay between the germline ends. CDR3 protein: CASSSRGSKRETQYF. CDR3 nucleotides: TGTGCCAGCAGCTCCCGGGGGTCGAAGAGAGAGACCCAGTACTTC.

The chain combines TRBV3-1 (or the pseudogene TRBV3-2) with TRBJ1-6; 8 bases agree with TRBD1. Germline V lookup: CDR1 LGHDT, CDR2 YNNKEL (reference sequence). CDR3 size: 18 residues. The V gene end was trimmed by 0 bases and the J gene end by 0 bases; junction bases not matched to a gene: 4. CDR3 in amino acids: CASSQDSQGGSYNSPLHF. As DNA, the CDR3 is TGTGCCAGCAGCCAAGATTCACAGGGGGGCTCCTATAATTCACCCCTCCACTTT.

The rearrangement links TRBV11-3 to TRBJ2-2; TRBD1 matches at 10 bases. The V and J ends lost 5 bases and 5 bases, in that order; junction bases with no gene match: 5. Germline assignment: CDR1 SGHNT and CDR2 YENEEA. CDR3 length: 15 residues. The CDR3 spells CASSMGQGRTGELFF. The CDR3, as DNA: TGTGCCAGCAGCATGGGACAGGGGAGGACCGGGGAGCTGTTTTTT.

This clone came up a few times. V gene TRBV5-1 combines with J gene TRBJ2-1, with a tentative D call TRBD2 (6 bases). V lost 0 bases to trimming and J lost 4 bases, with 11 bases between them. The CDR3 has 15 residues. From germline, CDR1 is SGHRS and CDR2 YFSETQ. The CDR3 here is CASSLEDYKYNEQFF. The CDR3 DNA reads as TGCGCCAGCAGCTTGGAGGACTACAAATACAATGAGCAGTTCTTC. The whole variable domain, remainder taken from reference TRBV5-1 and TRBJ2-1, is KAGVTQTPRYLIKTRGQQVTLSCSPISGHRSVSWYQQTPGQGLQFLFEYFSETQRNKGNFPGRFSGRQFSNSRSEMNVSTLELGDSALYLCASSLEDYKYNEQFFGPGTRLTVL.